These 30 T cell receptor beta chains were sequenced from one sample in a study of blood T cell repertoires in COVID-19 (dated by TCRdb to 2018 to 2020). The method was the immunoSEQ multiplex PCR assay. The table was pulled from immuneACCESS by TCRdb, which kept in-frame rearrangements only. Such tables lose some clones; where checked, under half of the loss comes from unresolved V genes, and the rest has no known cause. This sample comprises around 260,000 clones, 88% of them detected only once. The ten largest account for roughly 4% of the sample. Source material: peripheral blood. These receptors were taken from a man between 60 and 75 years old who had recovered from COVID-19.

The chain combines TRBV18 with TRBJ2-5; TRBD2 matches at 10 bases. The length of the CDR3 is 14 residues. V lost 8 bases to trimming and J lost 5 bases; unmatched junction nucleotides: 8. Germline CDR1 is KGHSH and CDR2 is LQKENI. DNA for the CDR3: TGTGCCAGCCATGAACTAGCGGGATCCGAGACCCAGTACTTC. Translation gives CASHELAGSETQYF. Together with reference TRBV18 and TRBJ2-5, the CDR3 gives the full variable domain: NAGVMQNPRHLVRRRGQEARLRCSPMKGHSHVYWYRQLPEEGLKFMVYLQKENIIDESGMPKERFSAEFPKEGPSILRIQQVVRGDSAAYFCASHELAGSETQYFGPGTRLLVL.

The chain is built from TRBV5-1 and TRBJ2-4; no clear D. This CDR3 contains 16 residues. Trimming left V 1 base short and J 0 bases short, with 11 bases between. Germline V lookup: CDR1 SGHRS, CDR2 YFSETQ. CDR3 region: CASSLPHQLAKNIQYF. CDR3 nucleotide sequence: TGCGCCAGCAGCTTGCCCCACCAGTTAGCCAAAAACATTCAGTACTTC.

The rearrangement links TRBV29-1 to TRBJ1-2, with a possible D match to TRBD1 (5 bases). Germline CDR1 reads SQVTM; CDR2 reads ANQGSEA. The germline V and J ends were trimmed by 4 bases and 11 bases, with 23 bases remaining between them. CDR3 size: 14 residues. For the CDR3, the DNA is TGCAGCGTTGCTAGGGTGGGGCTCCGGGCCCCTTACACCTTC. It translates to CSVARVGLRAPYTF.

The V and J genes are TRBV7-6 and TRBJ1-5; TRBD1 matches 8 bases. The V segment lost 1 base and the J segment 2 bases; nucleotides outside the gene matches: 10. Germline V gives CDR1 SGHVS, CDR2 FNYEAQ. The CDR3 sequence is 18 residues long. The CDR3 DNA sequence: TGTGCCAGCAGCTTAGTTTCGCCCAGGGGGCGCGGCAATCAGCCCCAGCATTTT. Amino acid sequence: CASSLVSPRGRGNQPQHF.

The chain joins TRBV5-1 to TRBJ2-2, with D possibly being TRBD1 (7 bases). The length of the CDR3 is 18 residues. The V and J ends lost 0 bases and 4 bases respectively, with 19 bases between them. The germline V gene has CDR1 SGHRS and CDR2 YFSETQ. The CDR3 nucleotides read TGCGCCAGCAGCTTGGAAGGAGGGGGCTCTGCGAGCACCGGGGAGCTGTTTTTT. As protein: CASSLEGGGSASTGELFF.

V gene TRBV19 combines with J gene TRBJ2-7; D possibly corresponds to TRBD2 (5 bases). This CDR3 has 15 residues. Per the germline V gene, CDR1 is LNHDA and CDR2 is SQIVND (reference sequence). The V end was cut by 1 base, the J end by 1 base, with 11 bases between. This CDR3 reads CASSIGGSGSYEQYF. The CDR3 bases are TGTGCCAGTAGTATAGGAGGGTCAGGATCCTACGAGCAGTACTTC.

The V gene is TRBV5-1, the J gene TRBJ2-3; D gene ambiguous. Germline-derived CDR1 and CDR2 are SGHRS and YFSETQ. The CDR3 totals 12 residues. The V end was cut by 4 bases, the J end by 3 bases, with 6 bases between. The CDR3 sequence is CASSPETDTQYF. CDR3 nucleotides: TGCGCCAGCAGCCCTGAGACAGATACGCAGTATTTT.

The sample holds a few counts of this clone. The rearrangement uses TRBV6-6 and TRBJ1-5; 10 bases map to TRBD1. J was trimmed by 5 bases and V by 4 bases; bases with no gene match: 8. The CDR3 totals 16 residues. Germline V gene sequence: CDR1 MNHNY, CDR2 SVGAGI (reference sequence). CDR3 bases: TGTGCCAGCAGTTTTCGCCGACAGGGGGCGGATCAGCCCCAGCATTTT. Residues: CASSFRRQGADQPQHF.

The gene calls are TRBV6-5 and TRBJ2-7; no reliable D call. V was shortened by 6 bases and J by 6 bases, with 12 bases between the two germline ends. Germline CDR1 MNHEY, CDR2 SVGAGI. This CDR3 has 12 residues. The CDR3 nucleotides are TGTGCCAGCAGGGAGCCTTTGGGCGAGCAGTACTTC. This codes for CASREPLGEQYF.

CDR3 in DNA: TGTGCCTGGAGTAGGGTAGGGGGCACGTATCAGCCCCAGCATTTT. Translation gives CAWSRVGGTYQPQHF. V and J are TRBV30 and TRBJ1-5; 7 bases align to TRBD1. This CDR3 has 15 residues. V gave up 2 bases and J gave up 5 bases; unmatched junction bases: 9. Germline V gene sequence: CDR1 GTSNPN, CDR2 SVGIG (reference sequence).

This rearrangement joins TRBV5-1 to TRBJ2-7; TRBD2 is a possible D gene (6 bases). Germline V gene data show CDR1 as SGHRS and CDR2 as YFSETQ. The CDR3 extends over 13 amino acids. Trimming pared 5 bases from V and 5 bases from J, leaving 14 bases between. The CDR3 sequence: CASRSPGANEQYF. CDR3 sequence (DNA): TGCGCCAGCAGATCCCCGGGAGCTAACGAGCAGTACTTC.

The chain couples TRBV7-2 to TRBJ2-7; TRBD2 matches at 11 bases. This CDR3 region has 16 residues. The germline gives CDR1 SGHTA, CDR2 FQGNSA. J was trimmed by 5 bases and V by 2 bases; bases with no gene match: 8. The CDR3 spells CASSLIAGGPFDEQYF. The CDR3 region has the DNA TGTGCCAGCAGCTTAATAGCGGGGGGGCCGTTCGACGAGCAGTACTTC.

The CDR3 is CATDAQGYSNQPQHF. The CDR3 DNA is TGTGCCACCGACGCCCAGGGATATAGCAATCAGCCCCAGCATTTT. The chain employs TRBV19 and TRBJ1-5; a possible D gene is TRBD1 (5 bases). Trimming stripped 10 bases from V and 0 bases from J, with 16 bases between. The germline V gene has CDR1 LNHDA and CDR2 SQIVND (reference sequence). This CDR3 is built from 15 residues.

The CDR3 loop reads CASSPGQGTSGAGNTF. For the CDR3, the DNA is TGTGCCAGCAGCCCGGGACAGGGGACATCGGGAGCTGGGAACACCTTC. This chain connects TRBV5-5 to TRBJ1-2; 10 bases are shared with TRBD1. This CDR3 has 16 residues. The junction had 18 bases not matched to a gene; V was cut back by 4 bases and J by 12 bases. The germline CDR1 and CDR2 sequences are SGHKS and YYEKEE (reference sequence).

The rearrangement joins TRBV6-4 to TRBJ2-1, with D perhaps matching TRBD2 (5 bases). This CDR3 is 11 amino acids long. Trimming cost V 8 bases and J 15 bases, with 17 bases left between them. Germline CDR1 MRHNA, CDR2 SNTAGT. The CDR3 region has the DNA TGTGCCAGCCCATCAAGGCCGAGCGGGTTCTTC. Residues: CASPSRPSGFF.

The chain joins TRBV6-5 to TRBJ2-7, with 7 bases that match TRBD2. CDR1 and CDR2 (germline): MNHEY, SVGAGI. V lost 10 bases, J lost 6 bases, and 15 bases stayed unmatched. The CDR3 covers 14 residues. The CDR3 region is CATKGVGGSGEQYF. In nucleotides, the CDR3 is TGTGCCACCAAAGGGGTGGGAGGGAGTGGCGAGCAGTACTTC.

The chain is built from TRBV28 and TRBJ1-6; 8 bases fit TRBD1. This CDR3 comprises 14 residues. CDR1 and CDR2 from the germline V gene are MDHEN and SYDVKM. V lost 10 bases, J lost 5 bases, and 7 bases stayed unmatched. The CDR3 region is CATIRGRDNSPLHF. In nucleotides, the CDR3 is TGTGCCACGATCAGGGGGCGCGATAATTCACCCCTCCACTTT.

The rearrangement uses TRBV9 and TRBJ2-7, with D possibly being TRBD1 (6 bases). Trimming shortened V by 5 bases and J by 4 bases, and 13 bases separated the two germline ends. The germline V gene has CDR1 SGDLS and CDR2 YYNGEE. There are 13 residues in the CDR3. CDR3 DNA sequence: TGTGCCAGCAGTACAGGGCCGGGATACGAGCAGTACTTC. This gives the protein CASSTGPGYEQYF.

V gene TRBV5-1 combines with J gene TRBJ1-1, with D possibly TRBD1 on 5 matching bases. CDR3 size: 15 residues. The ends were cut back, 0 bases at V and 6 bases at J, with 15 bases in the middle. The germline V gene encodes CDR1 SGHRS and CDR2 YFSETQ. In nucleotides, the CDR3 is TGCGCCAGCAGCTTGGTGGCCCAGGGAAGGGCTGAAGCTTTCTTT. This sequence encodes CASSLVAQGRAEAFF.

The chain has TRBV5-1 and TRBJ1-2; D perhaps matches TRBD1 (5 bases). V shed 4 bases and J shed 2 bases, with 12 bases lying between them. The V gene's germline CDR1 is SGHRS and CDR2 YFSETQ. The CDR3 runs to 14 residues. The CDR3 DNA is TGCGCCAGCAGCCAACTGACAGTGAACTATGGCTACACCTTC. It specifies CASSQLTVNYGYTF.

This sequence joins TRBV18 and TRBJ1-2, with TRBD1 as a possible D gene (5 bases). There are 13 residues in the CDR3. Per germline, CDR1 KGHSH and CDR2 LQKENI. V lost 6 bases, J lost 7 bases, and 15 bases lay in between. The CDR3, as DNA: TGTGCCAGCTCTCCCGACAGTAAGCTTGGCTACACCTTC. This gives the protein CASSPDSKLGYTF.

CDR3 DNA sequence: TGCGCCAGTTCTAGCGGGGGGGCGACAGATACGCAGTATTTT. Translation gives CASSSGGATDTQYF. The chain carries TRBV5-1 and TRBJ2-3; 12 bases are a match to TRBD2. Germline loops: CDR1 SGHRS, CDR2 YFSETQ. There are 14 residues in the CDR3. With 8 bases clipped from V and 3 bases from J, the junction kept 4 bases outside the gene matches.

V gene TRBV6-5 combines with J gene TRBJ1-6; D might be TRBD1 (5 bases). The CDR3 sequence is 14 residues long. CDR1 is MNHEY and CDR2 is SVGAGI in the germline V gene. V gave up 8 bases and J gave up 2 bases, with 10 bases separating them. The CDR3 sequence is CASDPGTYNSPLHF. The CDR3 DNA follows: TGTGCCAGCGATCCAGGGACCTATAATTCACCCCTCCACTTT.

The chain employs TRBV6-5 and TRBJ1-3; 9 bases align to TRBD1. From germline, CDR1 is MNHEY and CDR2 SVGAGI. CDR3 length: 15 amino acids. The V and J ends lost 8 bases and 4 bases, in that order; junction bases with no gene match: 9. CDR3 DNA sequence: TGTGCCAGCGGGACAGGGCTCTGGTCCGGAAACACCATATATTTT. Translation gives CASGTGLWSGNTIYF.

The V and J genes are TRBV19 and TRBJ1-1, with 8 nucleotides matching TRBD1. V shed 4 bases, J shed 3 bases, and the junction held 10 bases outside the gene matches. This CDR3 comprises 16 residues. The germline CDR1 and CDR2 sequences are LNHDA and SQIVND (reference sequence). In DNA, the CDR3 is TGTGCCAGTAGTAAATCCCCTGGACAGGGCTACACTGAAGCTTTCTTT. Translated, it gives CASSKSPGQGYTEAFF. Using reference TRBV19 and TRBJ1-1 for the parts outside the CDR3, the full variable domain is DGGITQSPKYLFRKEGQNVTLSCEQNLNHDAMYWYRQDPGQGLRLIYYSQIVNDFQKGDIAEGYSVSREKKESFPLTVTSAQKNPTAFYLCASSKSPGQGYTEAFFGQGTRLTVV.

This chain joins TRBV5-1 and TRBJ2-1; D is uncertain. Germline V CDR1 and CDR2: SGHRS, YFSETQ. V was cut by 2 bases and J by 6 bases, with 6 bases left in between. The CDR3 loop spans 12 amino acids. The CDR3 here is CASSLLLNEQFF. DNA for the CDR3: TGCGCCAGCAGCTTACTCCTCAATGAGCAGTTCTTC. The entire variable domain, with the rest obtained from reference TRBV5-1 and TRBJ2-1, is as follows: KAGVTQTPRYLIKTRGQQVTLSCSPISGHRSVSWYQQTPGQGLQFLFEYFSETQRNKGNFPGRFSGRQFSNSRSEMNVSTLELGDSALYLCASSLLLNEQFFGPGTRLTVL.

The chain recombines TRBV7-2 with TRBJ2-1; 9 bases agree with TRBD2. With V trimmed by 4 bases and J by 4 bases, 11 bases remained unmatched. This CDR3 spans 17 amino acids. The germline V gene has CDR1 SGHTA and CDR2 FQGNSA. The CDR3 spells CASSSYSLAGPYNEQFF. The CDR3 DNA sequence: TGTGCCAGCAGCTCTTACTCTCTAGCGGGGCCTTACAATGAGCAGTTCTTC.

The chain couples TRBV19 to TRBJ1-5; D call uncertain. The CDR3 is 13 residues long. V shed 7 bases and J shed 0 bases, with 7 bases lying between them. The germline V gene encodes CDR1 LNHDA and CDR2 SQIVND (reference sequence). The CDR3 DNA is TGTGCCAGTACCGGTCTTAGCAATCAGCCCCAGCATTTT. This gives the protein CASTGLSNQPQHF.

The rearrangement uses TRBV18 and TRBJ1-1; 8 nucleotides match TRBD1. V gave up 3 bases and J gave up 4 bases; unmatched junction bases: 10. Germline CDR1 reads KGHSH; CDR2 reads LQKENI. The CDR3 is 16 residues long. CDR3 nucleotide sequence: TGTGCCAGCTCACCTGTTGCAGGGGGCTCGGGCACTGAAGCTTTCTTT. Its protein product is CASSPVAGGSGTEAFF.

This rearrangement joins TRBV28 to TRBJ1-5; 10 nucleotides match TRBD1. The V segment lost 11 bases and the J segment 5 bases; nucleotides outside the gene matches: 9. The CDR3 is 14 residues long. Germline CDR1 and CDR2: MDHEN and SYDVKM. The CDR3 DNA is TGTGCCCTCAGTGGGGACAGGGGATATCAGCCCCAGCATTTT. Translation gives CALSGDRGYQPQHF.